A single sample gave rise to the 17 T cell receptor beta chains below, sequenced in a study of T cell responses to AZD1222 COVID-19 vaccine. The method was immunoSEQ multiplex PCR; TCRdb's version includes in-frame clones alone and lacks a portion of them. The sample contains about 150,000 clones, 80% to 95% of which appear only once. The specimen comprised peripheral blood, sampled on day 0 of AZD1222 vaccination. These receptor sequences come from an adult in good health.

This clone was seen a single time. The chain joins TRBV4-3 to TRBJ1-1; D might be TRBD1 (6 bases). The CDR3 extends over 14 amino acids. Germline CDR1 LGHNA, CDR2 YSLEER. V lost 0 bases and J lost 8, with 13 bases in between. CDR3 DNA sequence: TGCGCCAGCAGCCAAGATTACGCAGGGGAAGAAGCTTTCTTT. Amino acids: CASSQDYAGEEAFF.

The CDR3 nucleotides are TGTGCCAGTAGTTTAGTGAAGGACTACGAGCAGTACTTC. It is translated as CASSLVKDYEQYF. The gene calls are TRBV19 and TRBJ2-7; D unresolved. Germline CDR1 LNHDA, CDR2 SQIVND (reference sequence). The CDR3 extends over 13 amino acids. V lost 5 bases and J lost 3, with 11 bases in between. The complete variable domain, with remaining parts taken from reference TRBV19 and TRBJ2-7, reads DGGITQSPKYLFRKEGQNVTLSCEQNLNHDAMYWYRQDPGQGLRLIYYSQIVNDFQKGDIAEGYSVSREKKESFPLTVTSAQKNPTAFYLCASSLVKDYEQYFGPGTRLTVT.

The rearrangement links TRBV30 to TRBJ2-5; no clear D gene. The CDR3 is 13 residues long. Per germline, CDR1 GTSNPN and CDR2 SVGIG (reference sequence). With 8 bases removed from V and 7 bases from J, the gap between germline ends came to 20 bases. CDR3 in amino acids: CAGRDWVVGTQYF. Written as DNA, the CDR3 is TGTGCCGGGCGCGACTGGGTTGTAGGGACCCAGTACTTC.

The genes are TRBV5-1 and TRBJ1-1; D is ambiguous. Germline CDR1 SGHRS, CDR2 YFSETQ. The CDR3 has 14 amino acids. Trimming pared 0 bases from V and 8 bases from J, leaving 14 bases between. The CDR3 region is CASSLARRASEAFF. The CDR3 DNA reads TGCGCCAGCAGCTTGGCCCGCCGGGCCTCCGAAGCTTTCTTT.

The rearrangement uses TRBV28 and TRBJ1-1, with D perhaps TRBD1 (5 bases). CDR1 MDHEN and CDR2 SYDVKM come from the germline V gene. The CDR3 has 14 residues. The V gene lost 6 bases and the J gene lost 8 bases, with 19 bases spanning the gap. In nucleotides, the CDR3 is TGTGCCAGCAGCCGATCCAGGGTACAAGTGGAAGCTTTCTTT. This sequence encodes CASSRSRVQVEAFF.

The gene calls are TRBV3-1 (or the pseudogene TRBV3-2) and TRBJ1-6, with D tentatively TRBD1 (6 bases). Germline V lookup: CDR1 LGHDT, CDR2 YNNKEL (reference sequence). Trimming removed 6 bases at V and 10 bases at J, with 13 bases between. This CDR3 contains 13 residues. CDR3 in DNA: TGTGCCAGCAGTTCGACAGGAGGATCACCCCTCCACTTT. Residues: CASSSTGGSPLHF.

The genes are TRBV9 and TRBJ1-3; no reliable D call. V lost 0 bases and J lost 0, with 7 bases in between. The CDR3 sequence is 15 residues long. Germline CDR1 SGDLS, CDR2 YYNGEE. The CDR3 DNA is TGTGCCAGCAGCGTAGACGCCCGCTCTGGAAACACCATATATTTT. It translates to CASSVDARSGNTIYF.

The chain carries TRBV2 and TRBJ1-5; D unresolved. Germline V gene lookup returns CDR1 SNHLY and CDR2 FYNNEI. The CDR3 covers 12 residues. V lost 7 bases to trimming and J lost 6 bases, with 10 bases between them. The DNA for the CDR3 is TGTGCCAGCACAATGGGGATTCAGCCCCAGCATTTT. Translation gives CASTMGIQPQHF.

The chain uses TRBV10-3 and TRBJ1-2, with TRBD1 matching 9 bases. CDR3 size: 13 residues. Losses at the gene ends were 6 bases for V and 8 bases for J; bases not matched to a gene: 7. Germline values: CDR1 ENHRY, CDR2 SYGVKD. DNA of the CDR3: TGTGCCATCAGGGGGGACAGGGTGGAGGGCTACACCTTC. This encodes CAIRGDRVEGYTF.

This clone occurred once. The chain recombines TRBV6-4 with TRBJ2-4; D may be TRBD2 (5 bases). Germline loops: CDR1 MRHNA, CDR2 SNTAGT. Trimming shortened V by 4 bases and J by 10 bases, and 8 bases separated the two germline ends. CDR3 size: 11 residues. The CDR3 loop reads CASSAGGIQYF. CDR3 sequence (DNA): TGTGCCAGCAGTGCCGGCGGGATTCAGTACTTC.

V and J are TRBV18 and TRBJ2-3; D is uncertain. The V end was cut by 3 bases, the J end by 5 bases, with 6 bases between. Germline V CDR1 and CDR2: KGHSH, LQKENI. The CDR3 is made up of 12 amino acids. CDR3 protein: CASSPIGDTQYF. The CDR3 nucleotides read TGTGCCAGCTCACCGATAGGAGATACGCAGTATTTT.

CDR3 sequence (DNA): TGTGCCAGCAGCTTACGTACAGGGATCTACAATGAGCAGTTCTTC. Translation: CASSLRTGIYNEQFF. This chain connects TRBV7-6 to TRBJ2-1; weak D call: TRBD1 (6 bases). The V end lost 2 bases, the J end lost 3 bases, and 11 bases lay between the germline ends. CDR3 length equals 15 residues. Germline V CDR1 and CDR2: SGHVS, FNYEAQ.

V gene TRBV2 combines with J gene TRBJ2-7; D not resolved. The CDR3 loop spans 12 amino acids. Germline lookup yields CDR1 SNHLY and CDR2 FYNNEI. V was shortened by 4 bases and J by 6 bases, with 10 bases between the two germline ends. The CDR3 sequence is CASSVEVGEQYF. CDR3 coding DNA: TGTGCCAGCAGTGTCGAAGTTGGCGAGCAGTACTTC.

This clone has only one observation. The chain couples TRBV10-2 to TRBJ1-5; 7 nucleotides agree with TRBD1. The ends lost 1 base at V and 6 bases at J; junction bases unmatched: 6. This CDR3 has 15 residues. Germline V lookup: CDR1 WSHSY, CDR2 SAAADI. CDR3 protein: CASSEFGGGGQPQHF. The CDR3 DNA is TGCGCCAGCAGTGAGTTCGGAGGGGGCGGTCAGCCCCAGCATTTT.

The chain employs TRBV28 and TRBJ1-2, with unresolved D. Germline V lookup: CDR1 MDHEN, CDR2 SYDVKM. The CDR3 sequence is 13 residues long. V shed 3 bases and J shed 4 bases, with 9 bases lying between them. CDR3 nucleotides: TGTGCCAGCAGTTTCGGGCTAGGCTATGGCTACACCTTC. As protein: CASSFGLGYGYTF.

This clone has just one count. The chain recombines TRBV28 with TRBJ2-1; D remains unclear. CDR1 MDHEN and CDR2 SYDVKM come from the germline V gene. V lost 4 bases and J 0 bases, leaving 13 bases between the germline ends. This CDR3 contains 16 residues. The CDR3 loop is CASSWPPGFSYNEQFF. CDR3 nucleotide sequence: TGTGCCAGCAGTTGGCCCCCAGGTTTCTCCTACAATGAGCAGTTCTTC.

This clone has only one observation. J is TRBJ2-1 and V is TRBV12-3 or TRBV12-4; D is unresolved. The CDR3 sequence is 12 residues long. Trimming removed 8 bases from V and 12 bases from J, with 17 bases in between. The CDR3 loop is CASSTLGSGQFF. The CDR3 nucleotides are TGTGCCAGCTCGACCCTCGGATCGGGGCAGTTCTTC.